The rows below give T cell receptor beta chains drawn from one sample of a study of T cells in Graves' hyperthyroidism and ophthalmopathy. Using its own MiXCR run on the multiplex PCR reads, TCRdb lists one record per CDR3 protein. Found here are hundreds of thousands of distinct CDR3 sequences, 13% to 15% of them singletons; the top ten hold roughly 10%. Sequencing was done on a sample of blood. Receptors originate from a woman aged 18 to 35 with Graves' hyperthyroidism. Both conserved end residues are part of each CDR3. The D gene is left open where the match is weak. The listing skips clone size in some rows; elsewhere it reads once, few, many or a size class.

size	J	D	V	DNA	CDR3
.	TRBJ2-1	.	TRBV7-9	TGTGCCAGCAGCTTTAGGGGCCATGAGCAGTTCTTC	CASSFRGHEQFF
many	TRBJ2-7	.	TRBV7-9	TGTGCCAGCAGCTTAGTTATCGCGGGACCGGGGGAGCAGTACTTC	CASSLVIAGPGEQYF
few	TRBJ1-2	TRBD1	TRBV5-4	TGTGCCAGCAGCGGGGACAGGTTCTATGGCTACACCTTC	CASSGDRFYGYTF
.	TRBJ1-2	TRBD1	TRBV7-9	TGTGCCAGCAGCACCGGACAGGCCGCGGGCTATGGCTACACCTTC	CASSTGQAAGYGYTF
.	TRBJ2-3	.	TRBV29-1	TGCAGCGTTCCCCCCCGCGGGTGGGAGACAGATACGCAGTATTTT	CSVPPRGWETDTQYF
many	TRBJ1-4	.	TRBV12-3/TRBV12-4	TGTGCCAGTCGGGCCCGAAATGAAAAACTGTTTTTT	CASRARNEKLFF
many	TRBJ1-5	.	TRBV27	TGTGCCAGCAGTTTTTTGGGGGGTCGGCAGCCCCAGCATTTT	CASSFLGGRQPQHF
many	TRBJ2-1	.	TRBV7-3	TGTGCCAGCAGCTTAAGTCCGGGAGTCGATAATGAGCAGTTCTTC	CASSLSPGVDNEQFF
.	TRBJ1-2	.	TRBV28	TGTGCCAGCAGTTTGTCCGCATATGGCTACACCTTC	CASSLSAYGYTF
few	TRBJ2-7	.	TRBV7-9	TGTGCCAGCAGCTTAGTCGGCGGGGTCTCCTACGAGCAGTACTTC	CASSLVGGVSYEQYF